The clone carrying this T cell receptor (beta chain) has at least ten counts. Its antigen is not identified. This record belongs to a study of T-cell reconstitution after alpha-beta-depleted transplantation in children. The library targeted TCRbeta and was prepared with unique molecular identifiers. TCRdb re-analysed the PCR reads in MiXCR, keeping a single row per CDR3 protein. The data show around 800,000 distinct CDR3 sequences, with roughly 15% seen just once and roughly 5% held by the top ten. The CDR3 spans 13 residues. The V end lost 8 bases, the J end lost 3 bases, and 14 bases lay between the germline ends. Whole-study results and caveats: Several hundred rapidly expanded clones from non-depleted graft cells reportedly supplied alpha-beta T cells about two months post-transplant. At one year after transplant, newly produced T cells mostly accounted for T-cell counts and diversity. Recipient T cells and thymic progenitors that survived gave rise to the high TCRbeta diversity observed at day 60 in some patients.

The chain joins TRBV12-3 or TRBV12-4 to TRBJ2-7, with a possible D match to TRBD1 (6 bases). Material: PBMCs, mostly from graft donor cells, obtained 360 days after TCRalphabeta/CD19-depleted stem cell transplant. The source is a male patient younger than 18 who had a stem cell transplant for acute lymphoblastic leukemia, so the T cells may come from the graft donor. CDR3 residues: CASSWGPVYEQYF. The CDR3 bases are TGTGCCAGCTCTTGGGGGCCCGTCTACGAGCAGTACTTC.